This entry is about one T cell receptor (beta chain). Its antigen is as yet unknown. One entry per CDR3 protein results from TCRdb running MiXCR on the reads. Among approximately 310,000 distinct CDR3 sequences listed, 25% were seen once. The sample originates from a study of T cell repertoires in cytomegalovirus infection. On the study more broadly: Selection of CMV epitopes for the study included recently identified HLA-C-restricted and well-studied HLA-B-restricted ones. It can be stated that public TCR beta signatures indicated CMV infection as well as a matching HLA type.

Germline V gene lookup returns CDR1 LNHDA and CDR2 SQIVND (reference sequence). V gave up 1 base and J gave up 7 bases; unmatched junction bases: 8. CDR3 length: 15 residues. Study observations and caveats: CMV-specific HLA-C-restricted TCR beta clonotypes dominated the ex vivo response. Cumulative frequency (of public TCR beta family members) identified carriers of CMV plus the relevant HLA.

The rearrangement joins TRBV19 to TRBJ1-2, with 8 bases aligning to TRBD1. The receptor's source is a human donor in good health (CMV status not recorded). Some clones in this sample may be carry-over from other donors' samples. Here the sequenced sample was cultured PBMCs, taken from culture after CMV antigen stimulation. The CDR3 DNA follows: TGTGCCAGTAGTATAGGACAGGGGCGGTCCTCTGGCTACACCTTC. Translating gives CASSIGQGRSSGYTF.